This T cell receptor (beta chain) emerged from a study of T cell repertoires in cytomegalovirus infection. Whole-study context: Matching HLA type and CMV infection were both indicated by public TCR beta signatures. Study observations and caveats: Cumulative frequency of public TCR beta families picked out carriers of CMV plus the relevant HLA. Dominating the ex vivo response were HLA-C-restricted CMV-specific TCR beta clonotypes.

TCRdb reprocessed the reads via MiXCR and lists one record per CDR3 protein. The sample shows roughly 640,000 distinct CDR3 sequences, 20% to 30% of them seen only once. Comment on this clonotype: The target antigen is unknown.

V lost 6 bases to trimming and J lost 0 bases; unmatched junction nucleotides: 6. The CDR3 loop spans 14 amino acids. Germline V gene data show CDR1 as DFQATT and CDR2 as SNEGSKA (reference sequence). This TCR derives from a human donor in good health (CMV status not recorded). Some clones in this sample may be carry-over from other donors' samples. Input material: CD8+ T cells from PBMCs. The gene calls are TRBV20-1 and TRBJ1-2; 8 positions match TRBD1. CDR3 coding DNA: TGCAGTGCCTTGAACAGGGGGACTAACTATGGCTACACCTTC. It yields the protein CSALNRGTNYGYTF.